This record concerns one TCR beta chain sequence. Its antigen is undetermined. The protocol was immunoSEQ multiplex PCR, while the TCRdb copy is restricted to in-frame clones and leaves out a portion. This sample has 980,000 or so clones, with around three quarters found just once. The data stem from a study of shared clonotypes between healthy human individuals. CDR3 length: 11 amino acids. CDR1 and CDR2 (germline): SNHLY, FYNNEI. V lost 6 bases, J lost 7 bases, and 10 bases lay in between. Findings of the study overall: Memory subsets generally showed lower estimated richness than naive subsets.

The material sequenced was memory CD4+ T cells sorted from blood. Subset in this sample: CD45RA-negative fraction. This TCR derives from a man younger than 30 in good health. The chain carries TRBV2 and TRBJ2-7; D possibly corresponds to TRBD2 (7 bases). Here the CDR3 DNA reads TGTGCCAGCAGCGGGGGGCGAGAGCAGTACTTC. Residues: CASSGGREQYF. Full variable domain (missing parts from reference TRBV2 and TRBJ2-7): EPEVTQTPSHQVTQMGQEVILRCVPISNHLYFYWYRQILGQKVEFLVSFYNNEISEKSEIFDDQFSVERPDGSNFTLKIRSTKLEDSAMYFCASSGGREQYFGPGTRLTVT.